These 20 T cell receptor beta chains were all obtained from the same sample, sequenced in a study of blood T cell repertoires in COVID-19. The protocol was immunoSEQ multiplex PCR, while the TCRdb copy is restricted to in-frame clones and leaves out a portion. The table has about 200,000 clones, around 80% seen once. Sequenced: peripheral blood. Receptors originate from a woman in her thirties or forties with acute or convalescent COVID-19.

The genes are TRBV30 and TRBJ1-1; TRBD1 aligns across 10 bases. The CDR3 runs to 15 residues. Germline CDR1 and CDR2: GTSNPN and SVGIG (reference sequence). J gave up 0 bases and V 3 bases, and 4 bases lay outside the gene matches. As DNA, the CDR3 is TGTGCCTGGAGAGGGGGACAGGGGTTGAACACTGAAGCTTTCTTT. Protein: CAWRGGQGLNTEAFF.

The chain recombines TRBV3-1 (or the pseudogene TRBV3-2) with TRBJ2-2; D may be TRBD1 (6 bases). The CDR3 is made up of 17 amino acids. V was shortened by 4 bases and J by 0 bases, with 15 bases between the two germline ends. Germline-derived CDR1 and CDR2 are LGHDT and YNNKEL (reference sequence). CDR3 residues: CASSPLRGGANTGELFF. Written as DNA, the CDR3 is TGTGCCAGCAGCCCCCTAAGAGGGGGAGCGAACACCGGGGAGCTGTTTTTT.

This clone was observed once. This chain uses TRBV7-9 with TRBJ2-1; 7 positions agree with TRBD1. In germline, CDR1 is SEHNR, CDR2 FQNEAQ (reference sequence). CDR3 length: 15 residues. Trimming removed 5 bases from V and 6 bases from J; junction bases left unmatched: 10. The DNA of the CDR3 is TGTGCCAGCAGCCATACGACAGGGACATCCAATGAGCAGTTCTTC. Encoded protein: CASSHTTGTSNEQFF.

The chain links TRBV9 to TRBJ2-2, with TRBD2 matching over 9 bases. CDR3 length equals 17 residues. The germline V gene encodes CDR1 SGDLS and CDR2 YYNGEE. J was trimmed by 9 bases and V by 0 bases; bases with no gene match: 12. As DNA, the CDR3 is TGTGCCAGCAGCGTAGGTGAGGGACTAGCAAGGGCCAGGGAGCTGTTTTTT. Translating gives CASSVGEGLARARELFF.

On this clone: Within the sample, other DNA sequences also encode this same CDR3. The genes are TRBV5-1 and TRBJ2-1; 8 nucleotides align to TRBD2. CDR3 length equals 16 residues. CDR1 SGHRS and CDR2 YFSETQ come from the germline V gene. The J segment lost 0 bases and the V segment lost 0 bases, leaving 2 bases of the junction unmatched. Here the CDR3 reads CASSLGLASSYNEQFF. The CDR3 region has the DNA TGCGCCAGCAGCTTGGGACTAGCGAGCTCCTACAATGAGCAGTTCTTC.

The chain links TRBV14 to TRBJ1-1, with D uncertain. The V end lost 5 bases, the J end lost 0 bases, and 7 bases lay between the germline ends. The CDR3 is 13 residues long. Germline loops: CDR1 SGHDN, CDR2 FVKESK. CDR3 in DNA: TGTGCCAGCAGCGCAGGAATGAACACTGAAGCTTTCTTT. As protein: CASSAGMNTEAFF.

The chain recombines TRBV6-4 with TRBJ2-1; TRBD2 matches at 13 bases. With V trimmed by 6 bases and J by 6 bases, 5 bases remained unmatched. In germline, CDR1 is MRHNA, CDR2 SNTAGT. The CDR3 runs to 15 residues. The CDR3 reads CASSPGLAGPNEQFF. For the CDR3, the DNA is TGTGCCAGCAGCCCGGGACTAGCGGGGCCCAATGAGCAGTTCTTC.

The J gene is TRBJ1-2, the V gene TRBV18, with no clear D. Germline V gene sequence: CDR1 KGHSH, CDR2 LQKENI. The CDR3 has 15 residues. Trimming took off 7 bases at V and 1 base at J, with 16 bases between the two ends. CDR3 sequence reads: CASLPSVGSNYGYTF. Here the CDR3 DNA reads TGTGCCAGCTTACCTTCGGTGGGCAGTAACTATGGCTACACCTTC.

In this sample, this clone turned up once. CDR3 nucleotide sequence: TGTGCCTGGGCGATAGCCTCACCGAGTTCCGAGCAGTACTTC. This sequence encodes CAWAIASPSSEQYF. The chain links TRBV30 to TRBJ2-7, with no clear D. Germline assignment: CDR1 GTSNPN and CDR2 SVGIG (reference sequence). V was trimmed by 5 bases and J by 6 bases, leaving 20 bases between them. The CDR3 has 14 amino acids.

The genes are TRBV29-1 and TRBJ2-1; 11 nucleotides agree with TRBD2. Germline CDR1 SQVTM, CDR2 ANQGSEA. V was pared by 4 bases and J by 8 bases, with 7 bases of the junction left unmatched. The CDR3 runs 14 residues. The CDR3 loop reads CSVGVLAGADEQFF. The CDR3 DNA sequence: TGCAGCGTTGGGGTACTAGCGGGAGCTGATGAGCAGTTCTTC.

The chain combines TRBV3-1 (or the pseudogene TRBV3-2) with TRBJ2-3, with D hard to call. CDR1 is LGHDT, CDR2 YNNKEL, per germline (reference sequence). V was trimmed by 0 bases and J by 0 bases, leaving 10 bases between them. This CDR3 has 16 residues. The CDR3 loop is CASSQESTYSTDTQYF. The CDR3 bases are TGTGCCAGCAGCCAAGAAAGCACTTACAGCACAGATACGCAGTATTTT.

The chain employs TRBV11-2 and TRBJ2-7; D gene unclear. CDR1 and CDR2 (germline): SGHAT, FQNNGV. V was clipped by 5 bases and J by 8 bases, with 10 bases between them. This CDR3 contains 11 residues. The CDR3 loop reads CASSPEAQQYF. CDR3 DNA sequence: TGTGCCAGCAGCCCCGAAGCTCAGCAGTACTTC.

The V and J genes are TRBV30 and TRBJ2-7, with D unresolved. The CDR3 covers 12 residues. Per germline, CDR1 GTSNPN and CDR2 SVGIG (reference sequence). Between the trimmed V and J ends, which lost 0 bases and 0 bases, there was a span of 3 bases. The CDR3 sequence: CAWSVHSYEQYF. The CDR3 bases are TGTGCCTGGAGTGTACACTCCTACGAGCAGTACTTC.

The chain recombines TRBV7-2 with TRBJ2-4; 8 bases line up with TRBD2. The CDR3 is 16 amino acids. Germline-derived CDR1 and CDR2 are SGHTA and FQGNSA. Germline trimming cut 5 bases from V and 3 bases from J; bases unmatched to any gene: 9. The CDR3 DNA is TGTGCCAGCAGCCTTCCAGCGGGAGTAGTCAAAAACATTCAGTACTTC. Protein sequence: CASSLPAGVVKNIQYF.

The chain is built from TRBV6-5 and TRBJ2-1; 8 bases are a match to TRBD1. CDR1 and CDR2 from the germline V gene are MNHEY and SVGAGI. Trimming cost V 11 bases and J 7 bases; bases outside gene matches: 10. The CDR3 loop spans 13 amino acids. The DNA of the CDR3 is TGTGCCGCGTGTTACAGGGGGTATAATGAGCAGTTCTTC. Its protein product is CAACYRGYNEQFF.

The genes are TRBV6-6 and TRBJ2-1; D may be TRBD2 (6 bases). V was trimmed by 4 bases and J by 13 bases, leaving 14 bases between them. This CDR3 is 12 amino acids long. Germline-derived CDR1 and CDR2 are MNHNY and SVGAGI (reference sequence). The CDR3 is CASSSGPEGQFF. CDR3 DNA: TGTGCCAGCAGTTCGGGGCCGGAGGGACAGTTCTTC.

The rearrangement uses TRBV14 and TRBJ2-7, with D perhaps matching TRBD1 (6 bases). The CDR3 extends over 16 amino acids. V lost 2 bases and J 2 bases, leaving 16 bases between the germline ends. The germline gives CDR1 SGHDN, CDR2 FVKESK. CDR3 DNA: TGTGCCAGCAGCCAATCCAAGGGCAGGGGCGCCTACGAGCAGTACTTC. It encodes CASSQSKGRGAYEQYF.

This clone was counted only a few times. CDR3 DNA sequence: TGTGCCAGTAGTATTACGGGGACTAGCGGGTCCTACGAGCAGTACTTC. Protein product: CASSITGTSGSYEQYF. The V call is TRBV19, the J call TRBJ2-7; 12 bases map to TRBD2. Trimming removed 3 bases from V and 1 base from J; junction bases left unmatched: 4. The CDR3 is 16 amino acids. The germline V gene encodes CDR1 LNHDA and CDR2 SQIVND (reference sequence).

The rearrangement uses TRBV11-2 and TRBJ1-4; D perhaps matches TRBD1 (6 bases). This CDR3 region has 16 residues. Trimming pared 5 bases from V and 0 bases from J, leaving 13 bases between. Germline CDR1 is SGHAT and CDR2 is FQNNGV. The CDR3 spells CASSTTGWATNEKLFF. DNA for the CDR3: TGTGCCAGCAGCACTACAGGGTGGGCAACTAATGAAAAACTGTTTTTT.

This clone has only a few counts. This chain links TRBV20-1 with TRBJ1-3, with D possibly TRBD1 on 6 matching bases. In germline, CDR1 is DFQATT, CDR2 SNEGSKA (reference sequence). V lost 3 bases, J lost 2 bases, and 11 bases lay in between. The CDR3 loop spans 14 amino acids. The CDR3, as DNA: TGCAGTGCTAGTCGGGGGGCGACTGGAAACACCATATATTTT. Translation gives CSASRGATGNTIYF.